Presented here are 17 T cell receptor beta chains from one specimen sequenced in a study of T cell repertoires in cytomegalovirus infection. Antigen specificity for these receptors is unknown. MiXCR was run by TCRdb on the reads, yielding one entry per CDR3 protein. The table lists about 830,000 distinct CDR3 sequences, 32% of them singletons. Specimen: cultured CD8+ T cells from PBMCs, collected from culture after CMV antigen stimulation. These receptors originate from a human donor in good health (CMV status not recorded). Some clones in this sample may be carry-over from other donors' samples.

The chain couples TRBV2 to TRBJ2-5, with TRBD2 as a possible D gene (6 bases). This CDR3 is 11 amino acids long. V was trimmed by 8 bases and J by 9 bases, leaving 13 bases between them. Germline V gene data show CDR1 as SNHLY and CDR2 as FYNNEI. DNA of the CDR3: TGTGCCAGCTATCAGGAGGGAGCCCAGTACTTC. Its protein product is CASYQEGAQYF.

In this sample, this clonotype turned up many times. The chain uses TRBV19 and TRBJ2-1, with 11 bases aligning to TRBD2. The CDR3 length is 18 residues. Germline CDR1 and CDR2: LNHDA and SQIVND (reference sequence). After removal of 4 bases from V and 8 bases from J, the junction contained 16 bases not matched to a gene. CDR3 residues: CASSTPLSGGALVHEQFF. The CDR3 DNA reads TGTGCCAGTAGTACTCCACTTAGCGGGGGGGCACTGGTACATGAGCAGTTCTTC.

The V gene is TRBV7-9, the J gene TRBJ2-1, with D unresolved. Germline-derived CDR1 and CDR2 are SEHNR and FQNEAQ (reference sequence). The CDR3 totals 12 residues. The V gene lost 7 bases and the J gene lost 8 bases, with 12 bases spanning the gap. The CDR3 loop is CASNPSFDEQFF. Here the CDR3 DNA reads TGTGCCAGCAACCCGTCATTCGATGAGCAGTTCTTC.

In its sample, this clonotype was seen a few times. The rearrangement uses TRBV20-1 and TRBJ2-1; 9 positions agree with TRBD2. Trimming at V came to 3 bases and at J to 6 bases, leaving 9 bases not matched to a gene. Germline lookup yields CDR1 DFQATT and CDR2 SNEGSKA (reference sequence). CDR3 length equals 15 residues. The CDR3 DNA sequence: TGCAGTGCTAGTCCCTGGCGGGGGGGTGGCAATGAGCAGTTCTTC. Encoded protein: CSASPWRGGGNEQFF.

V is TRBV6-1 and J is TRBJ1-2; D is ambiguous. The CDR3 is 14 residues long. Per germline, CDR1 MNHNS and CDR2 SASEGT. V was cut by 2 bases and J by 4 bases, with 11 bases left in between. CDR3 amino acids: CASSELSSGYGYTF. As DNA, the CDR3 is TGTGCCAGCAGTGAATTATCTTCTGGCTATGGCTACACCTTC.

This chain links TRBV28 with TRBJ2-4, with 11 nucleotides matching TRBD2. The germline V gene encodes CDR1 MDHEN and CDR2 SYDVKM. V shed 6 bases and J 0 bases; nucleotides not matched to a gene: 16. The CDR3 length is 20 residues. The CDR3 bases are TGTGCCAGCAGACCGGACAGGACTAGCGGGTCAATACTAGCCAAAAACATTCAGTACTTC. This translates into CASRPDRTSGSILAKNIQYF.

This clonotype appeared many times. The chain carries TRBV11-3 and TRBJ2-2; 8 bases match TRBD1. CDR3 size: 16 residues. Germline CDR1 reads SGHNT; CDR2 reads YENEEA. Trimming took 0 bases from V and 4 from J; bases not matched to a gene: 4. This CDR3 is CASSLDFRGLTGELFF. The CDR3 bases are TGTGCCAGCAGCTTAGATTTCAGGGGGCTCACCGGGGAGCTGTTTTTT.

This chain connects TRBV6-1 to TRBJ2-7; unclear D gene. The CDR3 length is 14 residues. Germline V lookup: CDR1 MNHNS, CDR2 SASEGT. Trimming removed 4 bases at V and 2 bases at J, with 12 bases between. The CDR3 region has the DNA TGTGCCAGCAGTGGTTGGAGAGGCGCCTACGAGCAGTACTTC. Its protein product is CASSGWRGAYEQYF.

The rearrangement links TRBV6-6 to TRBJ2-3, with 9 positions matching TRBD1. Germline loops: CDR1 MNHNY, CDR2 SVGAGI (reference sequence). The V segment lost 4 bases and the J segment 5 bases; nucleotides outside the gene matches: 13. The CDR3 totals 17 residues. The chain's CDR3 is CASSSVSTGGWKDTQYF. The CDR3 DNA reads as TGTGCCAGCAGTTCCGTCTCCACAGGGGGCTGGAAAGATACGCAGTATTTT.

The V call is TRBV7-8, the J call TRBJ2-5; 7 nucleotides line up with TRBD1. V was clipped by 5 bases and J by 1 base; unmatched bases: 7. CDR3 length equals 15 residues. Germline V gene sequence: CDR1 SGHVS, CDR2 FQNEAQ. The CDR3 region has the DNA TGTGCCAGCAGCCCCACGGGACAGCTCCAAGAGACCCAGTACTTC. This translates into CASSPTGQLQETQYF.

This rearrangement joins TRBV5-6 to TRBJ1-5; TRBD1 is a possible D gene (6 bases). The CDR3 has 13 amino acids. V was shortened by 7 bases and J by 4 bases, with 12 bases between the two germline ends. In germline, CDR1 is SGHDT, CDR2 YYEEEE. The CDR3 nucleotides are TGTGCCAGCTGCCGAGGGGGTAATCAGCCCCAGCATTTT. Amino acids: CASCRGGNQPQHF.

This clonotype appeared a few times. The chain couples TRBV5-6 to TRBJ1-1; tentatively, D is TRBD1 (6 bases). Germline CDR1 is SGHDT and CDR2 is YYEEEE. V lost 3 bases and J 4 bases, leaving 19 bases between the germline ends. The CDR3 has 16 residues. The CDR3 region is CASSWGMGGRGTEAFF. CDR3 sequence (DNA): TGTGCCAGCAGCTGGGGTATGGGGGGCAGAGGCACTGAAGCTTTCTTT.

The rearrangement uses TRBV6-2 or TRBV6-3 and TRBJ2-1; perhaps TRBD2 as D (5 bases). This CDR3 contains 14 residues. CDR1 is MNHEY and CDR2 is SVGEGT in the germline V gene. V lost 2 bases and J 8 bases, leaving 13 bases between the germline ends. The CDR3 coding sequence is TGTGCCAGCAGTTACGTTCGGGGATTGGATGAGCAGTTCTTC. Its protein is CASSYVRGLDEQFF.

This chain links TRBV7-8 with TRBJ2-7, with 8 bases identical to TRBD2. Germline CDR1 is SGHVS and CDR2 is FQNEAQ. There are 15 residues in the CDR3. Losses at the gene ends were 4 bases for V and 4 bases for J; bases not matched to a gene: 9. The CDR3 is CASSSISGGPYEQYF. The CDR3 DNA sequence: TGTGCCAGCAGCTCGATATCGGGGGGGCCTTACGAGCAGTACTTC.

The gene calls are TRBV6-2 or TRBV6-3 and TRBJ1-1; 8 positions agree with TRBD1. This CDR3 is built from 15 residues. V was pared by 0 bases and J by 6 bases, with 6 bases of the junction left unmatched. Germline assignment: CDR1 MNHEY and CDR2 SVGEGT. CDR3 sequence: CASSYSRDRGPEAFF. For the CDR3, the DNA is TGTGCCAGCAGTTACTCTAGAGACAGGGGTCCTGAAGCTTTCTTT.

This clonotype was seen more than once but under ten times. The chain has TRBV6-1 and TRBJ1-1; maybe TRBD1 (5 bases). Germline V gene lookup returns CDR1 MNHNS and CDR2 SASEGT. V dropped 3 bases and J dropped 7 bases, with 15 bases sitting between them. The CDR3 is made up of 14 amino acids. The CDR3 bases are TGTGCCAGCAGTGACAGGGCCCTCTCGGATGAAGCTTTCTTT. Protein product: CASSDRALSDEAFF.

The V and J genes are TRBV11-3 and TRBJ2-3; TRBD1 or TRBD2 may be the D gene (6 bases each). The germline gives CDR1 SGHNT, CDR2 YENEEA. The CDR3 consists of 18 residues. V was cut by 5 bases and J by 6 bases, with 27 bases left in between. CDR3 residues: CASSPGVPRDTSADTQYF. For the CDR3, the DNA is TGTGCCAGCAGCCCGGGGGTGCCCCGGGACACCTCGGCCGATACGCAGTATTTT. The whole variable domain, filled in from reference TRBV11-3 and TRBJ2-3, reads EAGVVQSPRYKIIEKKQPVAFWCNPISGHNTLYWYLQNLGQGPELLIRYENEEAVDDSQLPKDRFSAERLKGVDSTLKIQPAELGDSAVYLCASSPGVPRDTSADTQYFGPGTRLTVL.